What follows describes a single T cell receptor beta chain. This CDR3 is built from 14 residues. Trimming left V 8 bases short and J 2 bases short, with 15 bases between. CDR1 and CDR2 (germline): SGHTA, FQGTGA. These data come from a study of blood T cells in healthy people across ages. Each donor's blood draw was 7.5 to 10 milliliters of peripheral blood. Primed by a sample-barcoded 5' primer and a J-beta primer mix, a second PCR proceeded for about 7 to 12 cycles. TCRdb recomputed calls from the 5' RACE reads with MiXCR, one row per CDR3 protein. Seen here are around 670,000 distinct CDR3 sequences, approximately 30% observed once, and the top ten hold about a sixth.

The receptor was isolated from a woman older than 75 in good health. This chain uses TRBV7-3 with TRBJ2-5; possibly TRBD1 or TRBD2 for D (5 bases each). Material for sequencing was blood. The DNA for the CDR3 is TGTGCCAGCCTAAACGGGACGATACAAGAGACCCAGTACTTC. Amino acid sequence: CASLNGTIQETQYF.